The entry that follows covers one T cell receptor (beta chain) sequence. These data originate in a study of Ad26.COV2.S vaccination and SARS-CoV-2 variants. Across the study: Doses of Ad26.COV2.S were injected into muscle once or twice, 56 days apart.

Treatment defined: around 19 received Ad26.COV2.S at low or high dose, single or two shots; 5 received placebo; per-sample allocation not given. Vaccine and placebo recipients were sampled on day 63 after the first injection. Method: immunoSEQ multiplex PCR; TCRdb's copy keeps in-frame clones and lacks some. The sample contains roughly 350,000 clones, around 89% of which appear only once. The sequencing here drew on peripheral blood, taken in a trial of Ad26.COV2.S vaccine versus placebo. The TCR originated in a person between 18 and 60 years old who received the Ad26.COV2.S COVID-19 vaccine or a placebo.

The CDR3 here is CASSPRAGQETQYF. Here the CDR3 DNA reads TGTGCCAGCAGCCCCAGGGCGGGGCAAGAGACCCAGTACTTC. The J gene is TRBJ2-5, the V gene TRBV5-8; D is perhaps TRBD2 (6 bases). The CDR3 is made up of 14 amino acids. Germline CDR1 and CDR2: SGHTS and YDEGEE. Deletions cut 4 bases from V and 2 bases from J, with 12 bases between.